This T cell receptor (beta chain) was recorded in a study of T cell repertoires in cytomegalovirus infection. TCRdb reanalysed the reads using MiXCR and keeps one entry per CDR3 protein. The sample carries 80,000 to 130,000 distinct CDR3 sequences, about a quarter recorded once. After removal of 8 bases from V and 6 bases from J, the junction contained 6 bases not matched to a gene. The CDR3 extends over 13 amino acids. Germline CDR1 is SNHLY and CDR2 is FYNNEI. The specimen was CD8+ T cells from PBMCs. This chain links TRBV2 with TRBJ2-3, with TRBD1 matching 9 bases. The sequence was collected from a human donor in good health (CMV status not recorded). Some clones in this sample may be carry-over from other donors' samples. CDR3 nucleotides: TGTGCCAGCCCACAGGGGGCCCCCGATACGCAGTATTTT. This translates into CASPQGAPDTQYF.